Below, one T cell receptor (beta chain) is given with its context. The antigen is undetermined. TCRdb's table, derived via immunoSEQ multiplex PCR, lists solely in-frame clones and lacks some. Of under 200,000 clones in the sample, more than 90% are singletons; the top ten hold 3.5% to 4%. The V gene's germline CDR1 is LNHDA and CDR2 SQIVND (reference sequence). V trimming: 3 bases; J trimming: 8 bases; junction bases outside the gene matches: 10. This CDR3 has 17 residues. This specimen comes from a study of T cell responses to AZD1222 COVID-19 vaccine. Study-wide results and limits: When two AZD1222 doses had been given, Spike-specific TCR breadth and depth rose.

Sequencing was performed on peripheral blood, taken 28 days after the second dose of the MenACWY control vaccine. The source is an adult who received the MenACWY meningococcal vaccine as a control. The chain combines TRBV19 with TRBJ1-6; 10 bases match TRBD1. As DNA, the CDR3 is TGTGCCAGTAGTATGAGCCGGGACAGGGGCCCCGATTCACCCCTCCACTTT. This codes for CASSMSRDRGPDSPLHF.